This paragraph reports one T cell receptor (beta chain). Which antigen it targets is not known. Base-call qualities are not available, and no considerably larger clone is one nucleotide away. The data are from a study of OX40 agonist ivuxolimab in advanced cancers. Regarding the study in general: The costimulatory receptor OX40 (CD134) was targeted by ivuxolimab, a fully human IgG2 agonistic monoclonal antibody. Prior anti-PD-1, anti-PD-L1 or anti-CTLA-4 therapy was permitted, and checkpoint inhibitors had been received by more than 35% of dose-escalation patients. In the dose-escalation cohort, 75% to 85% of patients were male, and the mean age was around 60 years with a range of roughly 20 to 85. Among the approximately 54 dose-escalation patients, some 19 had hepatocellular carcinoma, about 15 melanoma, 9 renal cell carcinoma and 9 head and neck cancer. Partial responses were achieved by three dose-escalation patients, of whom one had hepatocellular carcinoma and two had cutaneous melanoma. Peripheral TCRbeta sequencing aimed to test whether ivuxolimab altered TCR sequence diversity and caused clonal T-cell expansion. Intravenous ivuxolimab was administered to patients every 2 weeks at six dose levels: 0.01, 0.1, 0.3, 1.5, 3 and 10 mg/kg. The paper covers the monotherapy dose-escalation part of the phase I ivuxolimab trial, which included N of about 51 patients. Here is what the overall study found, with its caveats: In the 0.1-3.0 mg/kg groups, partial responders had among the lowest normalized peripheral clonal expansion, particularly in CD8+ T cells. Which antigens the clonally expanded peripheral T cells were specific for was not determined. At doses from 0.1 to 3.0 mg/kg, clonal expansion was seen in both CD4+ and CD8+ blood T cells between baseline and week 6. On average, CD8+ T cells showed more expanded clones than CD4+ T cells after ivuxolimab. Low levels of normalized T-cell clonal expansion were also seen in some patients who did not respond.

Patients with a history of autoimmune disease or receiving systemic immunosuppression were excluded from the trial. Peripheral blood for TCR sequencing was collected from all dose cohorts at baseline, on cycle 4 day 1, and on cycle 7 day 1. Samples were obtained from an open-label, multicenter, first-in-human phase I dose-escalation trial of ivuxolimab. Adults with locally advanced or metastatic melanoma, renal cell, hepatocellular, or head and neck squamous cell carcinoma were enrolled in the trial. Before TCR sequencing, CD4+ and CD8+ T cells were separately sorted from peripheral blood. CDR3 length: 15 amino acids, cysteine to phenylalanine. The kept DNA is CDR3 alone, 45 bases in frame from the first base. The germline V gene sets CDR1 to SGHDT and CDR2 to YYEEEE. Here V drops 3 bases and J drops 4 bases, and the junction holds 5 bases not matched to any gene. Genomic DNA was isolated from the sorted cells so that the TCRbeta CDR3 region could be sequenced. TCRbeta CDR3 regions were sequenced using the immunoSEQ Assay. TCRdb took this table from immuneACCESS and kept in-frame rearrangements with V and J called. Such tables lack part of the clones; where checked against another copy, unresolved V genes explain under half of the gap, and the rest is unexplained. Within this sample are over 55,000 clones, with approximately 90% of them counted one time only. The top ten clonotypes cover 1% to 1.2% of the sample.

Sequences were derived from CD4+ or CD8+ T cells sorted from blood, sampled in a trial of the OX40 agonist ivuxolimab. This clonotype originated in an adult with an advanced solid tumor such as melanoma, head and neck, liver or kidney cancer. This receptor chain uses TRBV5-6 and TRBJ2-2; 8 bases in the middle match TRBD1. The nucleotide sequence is TGTGCCAGCAGCTCTGGACAGGGTACCACCGGGGAGCTGTTTTTT. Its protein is CASSSGQGTTGELFF.